A single TCR beta chain is shown here with its context. Its cognate antigen is unknown. The sample is drawn from a study of T cells expressing NK-cell markers. Study information: HCMV seropositivity marked most of the eight sequenced donors; one was seronegative. Findings and caveats of the study: Dominant NKG2C+ clonotypes in a handful of donors made up roughly 1.0-7.0% of CD8+ T cells.

The CDR3 loop spans 12 amino acids. Germline-derived CDR1 and CDR2 are ENHRY and SYGVKD. After re-calling the 5' RACE reads, TCRdb lists one entry per CDR3 protein, DNA absent. The listing contains 400,000 to 450,000 distinct CDR3 sequences. This TCR derives from a woman aged 18 to 75 in good health. The chain is built from TRBV10-3 and TRBJ1-1; TCRdb indicates TRBD1, and absent DNA this call remains unverified. Source material: blood T cells: a sorted CD56 or NKG2C T cell subset, CD4+ or CD8+ T cells, or bulk PBMC T cells (not recorded which). CDR3 amino acids: CAISESVGTAFF.